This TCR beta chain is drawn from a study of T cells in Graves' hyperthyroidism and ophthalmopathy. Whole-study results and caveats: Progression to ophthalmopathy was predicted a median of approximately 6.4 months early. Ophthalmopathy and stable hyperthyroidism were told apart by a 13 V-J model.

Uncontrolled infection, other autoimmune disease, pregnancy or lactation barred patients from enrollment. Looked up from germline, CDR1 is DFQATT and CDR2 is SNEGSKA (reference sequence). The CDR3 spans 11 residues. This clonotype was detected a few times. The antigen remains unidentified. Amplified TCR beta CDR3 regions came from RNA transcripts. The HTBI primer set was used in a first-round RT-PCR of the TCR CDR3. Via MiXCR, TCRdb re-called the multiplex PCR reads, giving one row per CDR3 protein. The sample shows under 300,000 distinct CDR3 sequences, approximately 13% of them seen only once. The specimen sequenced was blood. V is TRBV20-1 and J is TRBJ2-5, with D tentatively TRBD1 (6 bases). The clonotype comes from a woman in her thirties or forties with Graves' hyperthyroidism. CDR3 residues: CNGIQGKTQYF. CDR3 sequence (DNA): TGCAATGGAATTCAGGGGAAGACCCAGTACTTC.